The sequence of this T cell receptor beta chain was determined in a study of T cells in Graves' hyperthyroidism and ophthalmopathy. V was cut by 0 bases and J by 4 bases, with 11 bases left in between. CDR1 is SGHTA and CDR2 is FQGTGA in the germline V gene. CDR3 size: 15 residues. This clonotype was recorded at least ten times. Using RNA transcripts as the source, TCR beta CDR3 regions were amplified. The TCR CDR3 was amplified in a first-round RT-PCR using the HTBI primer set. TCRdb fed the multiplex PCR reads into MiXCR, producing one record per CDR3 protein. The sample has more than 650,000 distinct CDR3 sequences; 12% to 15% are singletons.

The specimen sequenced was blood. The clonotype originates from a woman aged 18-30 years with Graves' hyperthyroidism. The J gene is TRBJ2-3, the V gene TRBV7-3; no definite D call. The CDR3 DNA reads TGTGCCAGCAGCTTAACGCCGGCAGGTGCAGATACGCAGTATTTT. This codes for CASSLTPAGADTQYF.